A single sample is the source of the 32 T cell receptor beta chains below, sequenced in a study of blood T cell repertoires in COVID-19. Measured with immunoSEQ multiplex PCR; TCRdb has only the in-frame clones, and not every one. The sample contains around 60,000 clones, roughly 83% of which appear only once. The specimen sequenced was peripheral blood. The receptor set was obtained from a man in his sixties with COVID-19, enrolled during active disease.

The chain combines TRBV5-4 with TRBJ2-5, with a tentative D call TRBD2 (5 bases). Germline lookup yields CDR1 SGHNT and CDR2 YYREEE (reference sequence). The CDR3 covers 12 residues. V shed 7 bases and J shed 7 bases, with 14 bases lying between them. The DNA for the CDR3 is TGTGCCAGCGTCGGGTTAGAGGGGACCCAGTACTTC. This translates into CASVGLEGTQYF.

On this clone itself: The junction shows a germline mismatch at one end, possibly a read error. The V and J genes are TRBV2 and TRBJ1-6; no firm D call. The V gene's germline CDR1 is SNHLY and CDR2 FYNNEI. The CDR3 extends over 12 amino acids. CDR3 nucleotides: TGTGCCAGCAGTAGAGAGGAGGGTTTTCGGGGATTT. It encodes CASSREEGFRGF.

This chain uses TRBV27 with TRBJ2-7; no reliable D call. CDR1 is MNHEY and CDR2 is SMNVEV in the germline V gene (reference sequence). The germline V and J ends were trimmed by 7 bases and 0 bases, with 16 bases remaining between them. The CDR3 is 15 amino acids. CDR3 sequence (DNA): TGTGCCAGCACAGGTCCAGTCCTGGGCTCCTACGAGCAGTACTTC. Protein sequence: CASTGPVLGSYEQYF.

This clone showed up just a few times. The chain has TRBV11-2 and TRBJ1-1, with D possibly matching TRBD1 (5 bases). Germline assignment: CDR1 SGHAT and CDR2 FQNNGV. The CDR3 is 14 amino acids. Between the trimmed V and J ends, which lost 0 bases and 7 bases, there was a span of 12 bases. The CDR3 loop reads CASSLDRGEDEAFF. CDR3 DNA: TGTGCCAGCAGCTTAGATCGGGGGGAGGATGAAGCTTTCTTT.

This clone was detected only once. The chain joins TRBV11-3 to TRBJ2-7; D unresolved. The CDR3 is made up of 14 amino acids. V was pared by 1 base and J by 4 bases, with 11 bases between. CDR1 is SGHNT and CDR2 is YENEEA in the germline V gene. Here the CDR3 DNA reads TGTGCCAGCAGCTTAGGTCACACACCTTACGAGCAGTACTTC. Protein: CASSLGHTPYEQYF. The entire variable domain, with the rest obtained from reference TRBV11-3 and TRBJ2-7, is as follows: EAGVVQSPRYKIIEKKQPVAFWCNPISGHNTLYWYLQNLGQGPELLIRYENEEAVDDSQLPKDRFSAERLKGVDSTLKIQPAELGDSAVYLCASSLGHTPYEQYFGPGTRLTVT.

The sample holds one count of this clone. V gene TRBV11-2 combines with J gene TRBJ2-3; D is unresolved. The V gene lost 2 bases and the J gene lost 6 bases, with 9 bases spanning the gap. This CDR3 has 13 amino acids. Germline V CDR1 and CDR2: SGHAT, FQNNGV. The CDR3 reads CASSLNSRDTQYF. The CDR3 coding sequence is TGTGCCAGCAGCTTAAACTCTAGGGATACGCAGTATTTT.

V and J are TRBV10-3 and TRBJ1-1; D remains ambiguous. The germline V gene encodes CDR1 ENHRY and CDR2 SYGVKD. The CDR3 runs to 13 residues. Between the trimmed V and J ends, which lost 0 bases and 6 bases, there was a span of 8 bases. DNA for the CDR3: TGTGCCATCAGTGAGTCGGAGGGTTCTGAAGCTTTCTTT. Translation gives CAISESEGSEAFF.

This clone was observed once. The J gene is TRBJ2-2, the V gene TRBV5-1; D perhaps matches TRBD1 (5 bases). The length of the CDR3 is 14 residues. From germline, CDR1 is SGHRS and CDR2 YFSETQ. Trimming took off 8 bases at V and 0 bases at J, with 11 bases between the two ends. CDR3 DNA: TGCGCCAGTCGACAGAACTCGAACACCGGGGAGCTGTTTTTT. It specifies CASRQNSNTGELFF.

The CDR3 sequence: CASSDGTGLYNSPLHF. CDR3 bases: TGTGCCAGCAGCGACGGGACAGGTTTATATAATTCACCCCTCCACTTT. This chain connects TRBV28 to TRBJ1-6; the match to TRBD1 covers 8 bases. With 6 bases clipped from V and 4 bases from J, the junction kept 8 bases outside the gene matches. The CDR3 contains 16 residues. Germline assignment: CDR1 MDHEN and CDR2 SYDVKM.

The genes are TRBV7-9 and TRBJ1-6; 10 bases line up with TRBD1. CDR1 is SEHNR and CDR2 is FQNEAQ in the germline V gene (reference sequence). After removal of 3 bases from V and 7 bases from J, the junction contained 6 bases not matched to a gene. This CDR3 has 16 amino acids. Written as DNA, the CDR3 is TGTGCCAGCAGCTTGAAGCGGGACAGGGGAAATTCACCCCTCCACTTT. It is translated as CASSLKRDRGNSPLHF.

This clone was observed a handful of times. The genes are TRBV6-2 or TRBV6-3 and TRBJ1-5; 9 bases align to TRBD1. The germline CDR1 and CDR2 sequences are MNHEY and SVGEGT. The CDR3 contains 17 residues. V trimming: 3 bases; J trimming: 5 bases; junction bases outside the gene matches: 11. The CDR3: CASSYRTPDRGHQPQHF. DNA for the CDR3: TGTGCCAGCAGTTATCGAACCCCGGACAGGGGACATCAGCCCCAGCATTTT.

This chain links TRBV7-2 with TRBJ2-1; 7 nucleotides line up with TRBD2. CDR3 length equals 13 residues. CDR1 is SGHTA and CDR2 is FQGNSA in the germline V gene. V was clipped by 0 bases and J by 12 bases; unmatched bases: 5. CDR3 sequence reads: CASSLAWEGRQFF. The DNA of the CDR3 is TGTGCCAGCAGCTTAGCGTGGGAGGGCCGGCAGTTCTTC. Full variable domain (remainder filled in from reference TRBV7-2 and TRBJ2-1): GAGVSQSPSNKVTEKGKDVELRCDPISGHTALYWYRQSLGQGLEFLIYFQGNSAPDKSGLPSDRFSAERTGGSVSTLTIQRTQQEDSAVYLCASSLAWEGRQFFGPGTRLTVL.

The chain carries TRBV30 and TRBJ1-1, with D perhaps matching TRBD1 (5 bases). The CDR3 spans 12 residues. V lost 7 bases and J 6 bases, leaving 15 bases between the germline ends. Germline values: CDR1 GTSNPN, CDR2 SVGIG (reference sequence). CDR3 amino acids: CASDRDYSEAFF. The CDR3 nucleotides read TGTGCCTCGGACCGGGACTACTCTGAAGCTTTCTTT.

The chain combines TRBV5-6 with TRBJ2-2, with TRBD1 identical over 7 bases. The V gene's germline CDR1 is SGHDT and CDR2 YYEEEE. This CDR3 comprises 15 residues. V shed 2 bases and J 5 bases; nucleotides not matched to a gene: 6. As DNA, the CDR3 is TGTGCCAGCAGCTTCACAGGGGCGGAAACCGGGGAGCTGTTTTTT. The encoded protein is CASSFTGAETGELFF.

The rearrangement uses TRBV19 and TRBJ1-1; D might be TRBD1 (5 bases). The CDR3 sequence is 15 residues long. V lost 4 bases and J lost 7, with 19 bases in between. Germline CDR1 reads LNHDA; CDR2 reads SQIVND (reference sequence). CDR3 nucleotides: TGTGCCAGTAGTACAAACAGAAACTCAAGGGGTGAAGCTTTCTTT. Protein product: CASSTNRNSRGEAFF.

This clone has a handful of counts. The rearrangement uses TRBV5-1 and TRBJ1-6; 9 bases are a match to TRBD1. The CDR3 length is 15 residues. Germline assignment: CDR1 SGHRS and CDR2 YFSETQ. V shed 4 bases, J shed 7 bases, and the junction held 6 bases outside the gene matches. The CDR3 nucleotides are TGCGCCAGCAGCCCCGGACAGGGGACCAATTCACCCCTCCACTTT. This encodes CASSPGQGTNSPLHF.

This clone was seen only a few times. The V call is TRBV6-5, the J call TRBJ2-7; TRBD1 aligns across 10 bases. The CDR3 spans 15 residues. Germline CDR1 MNHEY, CDR2 SVGAGI. V shed 0 bases, J shed 6 bases, and the junction held 5 bases outside the gene matches. The DNA for the CDR3 is TGTGCCAGCAGTTACTCGGGACAGGGGCGTCCCGAGCAGTACTTC. Translation: CASSYSGQGRPEQYF.

The V call is TRBV2, the J call TRBJ2-1, with 11 bases fitting TRBD2. The CDR3 covers 18 residues. J gave up 6 bases and V 4 bases, and 14 bases lay outside the gene matches. The germline gives CDR1 SNHLY, CDR2 FYNNEI. CDR3 sequence: CASSVDPLTSGAVNEQFF. In DNA form, the CDR3 reads TGTGCCAGCAGTGTAGATCCGCTGACTAGCGGGGCGGTCAATGAGCAGTTCTTC.

The gene calls are TRBV2 and TRBJ2-2, with a possible D match to TRBD2 (6 bases). The germline V and J ends were trimmed by 2 bases and 2 bases, with 12 bases remaining between them. The CDR3 loop spans 16 amino acids. Germline V gene sequence: CDR1 SNHLY, CDR2 FYNNEI. As DNA, the CDR3 is TGTGCCAGCAGTGAACACGGGGGTGATAACACCGGGGAGCTGTTTTTT. Protein sequence: CASSEHGGDNTGELFF.

The rearrangement joins TRBV14 to TRBJ1-2; TRBD1 agrees at 7 bases. The length of the CDR3 is 13 residues. Trimming took 1 base from V and 11 from J; bases not matched to a gene: 7. Germline V lookup: CDR1 SGHDN, CDR2 FVKESK. The CDR3 DNA follows: TGTGCCAGCAGCCAAGTCCCGGGACAGATTTACACCTTC. Translation: CASSQVPGQIYTF.

J is TRBJ2-6 and V is TRBV29-1; TRBD1 matches 11 bases. V shed 7 bases, J shed 3 bases, and the junction held 5 bases outside the gene matches. Germline values: CDR1 SQVTM, CDR2 ANQGSEA. This CDR3 spans 15 amino acids. The CDR3, as DNA: TGCAGCGCTGGGACAGGGGGGTTTGGGGCCAACGTCCTGACTTTC. Its translation: CSAGTGGFGANVLTF.

V usage is TRBV29-1 and J usage is TRBJ2-7, with TRBD2 identical over 7 bases. The CDR3 extends over 13 amino acids. Germline V gene data show CDR1 as SQVTM and CDR2 as ANQGSEA. Losses at the gene ends were 7 bases for V and 3 bases for J; bases not matched to a gene: 9. CDR3 sequence: CSAVTSTSYEQYF. DNA of the CDR3: TGCAGCGCCGTGACTAGCACAAGCTACGAGCAGTACTTC.

This clone has just one count. This CDR3 reads CASSLGARATNEKLFF. The DNA of the CDR3 is TGTGCCAGCAGCTTAGGGGCCCGTGCAACTAATGAAAAACTGTTTTTT. The chain combines TRBV7-2 with TRBJ1-4; D not resolved. CDR1 is SGHTA, CDR2 FQGNSA, per germline. The CDR3 consists of 16 residues. V gave up 1 base and J gave up 0 bases, with 9 bases separating them.

Only one count was recorded for this clone. CDR3 protein: CASNRGQPQHF. The CDR3 nucleotides read TGTGCCAGCAACCGAGGGCAGCCCCAGCATTTT. This chain links TRBV28 with TRBJ1-5; D is ambiguous. This CDR3 comprises 11 residues. The V gene lost 7 bases and the J gene lost 7 bases, with 8 bases spanning the gap. The germline V gene has CDR1 MDHEN and CDR2 SYDVKM.

The CDR3 reads CSALLDNYEQYF. The CDR3 DNA follows: TGCAGCGCCCTCTTGGACAACTACGAGCAGTACTTC. The V call is TRBV29-1, the J call TRBJ2-7, with D maybe TRBD1 (5 bases). In germline, CDR1 is SQVTM, CDR2 ANQGSEA. The CDR3 runs to 12 residues. Trimming removed 7 bases at V and 3 bases at J, with 13 bases between.

This clone has only one observation. The DNA for the CDR3 is TGTGCCAGCAGGCAGGGTTATAATTCACCCCTCCACTTT. It specifies CASRQGYNSPLHF. This sequence joins TRBV6-5 and TRBJ1-6; TRBD1 is a possible D gene (5 bases). This CDR3 comprises 13 residues. CDR1 is MNHEY and CDR2 is SVGAGI in the germline V gene. V was shortened by 6 bases and J by 4 bases, with 7 bases between the two germline ends.

The chain employs TRBV7-9 and TRBJ1-4; D not resolved. V lost 5 bases, J lost 3 bases, and 19 bases lay in between. The CDR3 loop spans 17 amino acids. Germline loops: CDR1 SEHNR, CDR2 FQNEAQ (reference sequence). The CDR3 region is CASSQRAGWAANEKLFF. Written as DNA, the CDR3 is TGTGCCAGCAGCCAGAGAGCAGGCTGGGCAGCTAATGAAAAACTGTTTTTT.

The gene calls are TRBV7-3 and TRBJ2-5; no firm D call. The CDR3 is 13 amino acids. From germline, CDR1 is SGHTA and CDR2 FQGTGA. The ends were cut back, 2 bases at V and 3 bases at J, with 7 bases in the middle. In DNA form, the CDR3 reads TGTGCCAGCAGCTTAGCCCCGGAAGAGACCCAGTACTTC. Its protein is CASSLAPEETQYF.

This rearrangement joins TRBV28 to TRBJ1-2, with 8 bases identical to TRBD1. Germline V gives CDR1 MDHEN, CDR2 SYDVKM. Trimming at V came to 5 bases and at J to 3 bases, leaving 8 bases not matched to a gene. The CDR3 loop spans 15 amino acids. Written as DNA, the CDR3 is TGTGCCAGCAGTCGGACCCAGGACAGGGACTATGGCTACACCTTC. It codes for CASSRTQDRDYGYTF.

The rearrangement uses TRBV11-3 and TRBJ1-1, with D perhaps matching TRBD1 (5 bases). V was shortened by 5 bases and J by 4 bases, with 17 bases between the two germline ends. The CDR3 runs to 15 residues. Germline CDR1 SGHNT, CDR2 YENEEA. This CDR3 reads CASSPGGRGATEAFF. CDR3 nucleotide sequence: TGTGCCAGCAGCCCGGGGGGGAGAGGGGCCACTGAAGCTTTCTTT.

The chain joins TRBV11-1 to TRBJ2-7; TRBD1 might be the D (6 bases). The V and J ends lost 5 bases and 3 bases respectively, with 8 bases between them. Germline-derived CDR1 and CDR2 are SGHAT and FQDESV (reference sequence). This CDR3 contains 12 residues. The CDR3 DNA is TGTGCCAGCAGCGTACAGGGCTACGAGCAGTACTTC. This translates into CASSVQGYEQYF.

This clone was detected only a few times. The chain recombines TRBV3-1 (or the pseudogene TRBV3-2) with TRBJ1-6; unclear D gene. The germline V gene encodes CDR1 LGHDT and CDR2 YNNKEL (reference sequence). V gave up 1 base and J gave up 10 bases, with 11 bases separating them. The CDR3 consists of 14 residues. This CDR3 reads CASSQGAVESPLHF. Here the CDR3 DNA reads TGTGCCAGCAGCCAAGGGGCAGTAGAATCACCCCTCCACTTT.